This TCR beta chain was retrieved from a study of T cells in Graves' hyperthyroidism and ophthalmopathy (dated by TCRdb to the late 2010s). At the level of the whole study: Peripheral blood was sampled at the time of initial diagnosis, prior to any treatment. In six Graves' hyperthyroidism patients, the study also compared T-cell repertoires from thyroid tissue with T-cell repertoires from blood. To identify distinguishing TCR V-J signatures, a discovery cohort of about 100 patients was used, comprising fewer than 45 with Graves' ophthalmopathy and some 57 with stable Graves' hyperthyroidism. After blood sampling, hyperthyroidism patients were treated with methimazole at a starting dose of 30 mg daily, and ophthalmopathy patients were treated with high-dose intravenous methylprednisolone. The roughly 100 discovery patients were divided at random into training and test sets in a 7:3 ratio. The paper describes TCR Vbeta CDR3 sequencing of 135 peripheral blood samples, made up of 43 ophthalmopathy patients, around 78 hyperthyroidism patients and roughly 17 progressor patients. Prospective prediction of ophthalmopathy was tested in an independent validation cohort consisting of fewer than 20 hyperthyroidism patients and 17 patients who later progressed to ophthalmopathy. The full study reports these points: Sample size was not statistically predetermined, and blinding of investigators to group allocation was not performed. Most expanded thyroid clonotypes (frequency above 0.001) were also found in blood, which suggests that blood repertoires may mirror thyroid immune responses. In cross-validation, a model built on a 13 V-J signature told ophthalmopathy apart from stable hyperthyroidism with under 90% sensitivity and around 84% specificity, and in testing the same model reached 80%/75%. In validation, the model predicted progression to ophthalmopathy with roughly 66% sensitivity and approximately 72% specificity, a median of 6.5 months before onset.

Ophthalmopathy patients had moderately to severely active disease, Clinical Activity Score of at least 3, NOSPECS grade of at least 4, and duration under 3 months. Any patient with an uncontrolled infection, another autoimmune disease, pregnancy or lactation was excluded. Diagnoses were based on clinical symptoms, serum thyroxine and TRAb, thyroid ultrasound and orbital computed tomography. Ficoll-Paque density gradient centrifugation was used to isolate PBMCs from approximately 10 ml of fresh peripheral blood. Trizol reagent was used to extract total RNA, and RNA quality was then checked on an Agilent 2100 Bioanalyzer. Amplification of TCR beta CDR3 regions was carried out from RNA transcripts. The first round of RT-PCR for the TCR CDR3 was performed with the HTBI primer set and the Qiagen OneStep RT-PCR kit. Libraries were constructed in a second round of multiplex PCR, after which size selection and purification were performed. Paired-end sequencing of the libraries was performed with 100 bp reads on an Illumina HiSeq2000. Per the source publication's procedure: SOAPnuke was used to process the raw data, throwing out any read that contained adapters or uncalled bases, had a mean Phred below 15, or lacked an exact constant-primer or identifier match. COPE v1.2.5 was used to merge high-quality paired reads, and clonotypes were defined as unique nucleotide sequences. MiTCR v1.1 was used to align the clonotypes against IMGT TRBV, TRBD and TRBJ reference segments. Only V-J combinations with frequency above 0.0001, covering 99% to 99.2% of repertoires, were analysed. A TCS score was defined as the ratio between F50 (clonal expansion) and ExV (chaos), using BLOSUM62-based TCRdist between CDR3 peptides within each V-J. Welch's t-statistics and random forest reduced around 510 V-J features to about 13, which were used in a naive Bayes classifier (R e1071). TCRdb applied fastp at Q25 and MiXCR to the public reads, then kept only in-frame beta chains. Rows merge per CDR3 protein into single entries with the most common DNA and genes. TCRdb's processing, not the authors' own work, is the source of the V and J calls. The table for this sample lists some 570,000 distinct CDR3 sequences; roughly a sixth of them were counted only once. The top ten clones comprise around 17% of the sample.

In the germline V gene (reference sequence), CDR1 corresponds to SEHNR and CDR2 to FQNEAQ. From cysteine to phenylalanine, the CDR3 is 17 amino acids long. Here the CDR3 DNA is all that survives: 51 bases in frame from base 1. The germline ends are 23 bases apart after V is trimmed by 4 bases and J by 4 bases. This clonotype appeared many times. The antigen this receptor binds is unknown. The record has no base qualities; no much larger clone is one base away. The chain was built from TRBV7-9 and TRBJ2-7, and the D gene may be TRBD1, 6 bases matching. Specimen: blood. The clonotype comes from a woman aged 18-29 years with Graves' ophthalmopathy. The DNA sequence is TGTGCCAGCAGCTCATATCCCGAGGACAGTGGGAATTACGAGCAGTACTTC. It is translated as CASSSYPEDSGNYEQYF. When the CDR3 is completed using the reference TRBV7-9 and TRBJ2-7 genes on either side, the full variable domain is DTGVSQNPRHKITKRGQNVTFRCDPISEHNRLYWYRQTLGQGPEFLTYFQNEAQLEKSRLLSDRFSAERPKGSFSTLEIQRTEQGDSAMYLCASSSYPEDSGNYEQYFGPGTRLTVT.